This T cell receptor (beta chain) is drawn from a study of T cells in Graves' hyperthyroidism and ophthalmopathy. RNA transcripts were the template for amplifying TCR beta CDR3 regions. Primed by the HTBI set, a first-round RT-PCR was run on the TCR CDR3. TCRdb called the multiplex PCR reads again in MiXCR, with one record for every CDR3 protein. Of about 250,000 distinct CDR3 sequences in the sample, approximately 25% were seen once. In this sample, this clonotype turned up many times. The CDR3 runs 13 residues. V shed 6 bases and J shed 5 bases, with 16 bases lying between them. Germline loops: CDR1 DFQATT, CDR2 SNEGSKA (reference sequence).

Input material: blood. This TCR came from a woman between 40 and 50 years old with Graves' ophthalmopathy. The chain carries TRBV20-1 and TRBJ2-5; tentative D call: TRBD1 (6 bases). The CDR3 DNA reads as TGCAGTGCCGAGGGGGTAGCGCGGGAGACCCAGTACTTC. It encodes CSAEGVARETQYF.